The rows below give T cell receptor beta chains drawn from one sample of a study of kidney transplant recipient with SARS-CoV-2 infection. MiXCR, applied by TCRdb to the reads, yields one record per CDR3 protein. The sample yields 200,000 to 300,000 distinct CDR3 sequences, 29% seen once. Specimen: a blood sample, collected at baseline and on day 111 from a kidney transplant recipient. Receptors originate from a male patient in his thirties who had COVID-19 and was a kidney transplant recipient. Part of the T cells may come from the graft donor. Each CDR3 is given with its conserved first and last residue. The D gene is left open where the match is weak. For some rows the clone size is stated as once, few or many, or as a class when expanded; others skip it.

clone size	V gene	J gene	D gene	CDR3 DNA	CDR3 protein
many	TRBV5-4	TRBJ1-2	TRBD1	TGTGCCAGCAGCTTGGTGGACAGGGACATAGGTGGCTACACCTTC	CASSLVDRDIGGYTF
many	TRBV30	TRBJ2-7	TRBD2	TGTGCCTGGAGGCTAGCGGGAGGGCCCGAGCAGTACTTC	CAWRLAGGPEQYF
many	TRBV6-2/TRBV6-3	TRBJ2-3	-	TGTGCCAGCAGCCTAACACCCACTCTCACAGATACGCAGTATTTT	CASSLTPTLTDTQYF
many	TRBV6-2/TRBV6-3	TRBJ2-1	-	TGTGCCAGCAGGACAGACGGTGGTGGATACAATGAGCAGTTCTTC	CASRTDGGGYNEQFF
-	TRBV10-1	TRBJ1-2	-	TGCGCCAGCAGTCCTCAGGAAAGATCGCGAAAGACCCATGGCTACACCTTC	CASSPQERSRKTHGYTF
many	TRBV7-6	TRBJ1-2	-	TGTGCCAGCAGCCGGCTGTTTGAATCTCGAAAGACCTATGGCTACACCTTC	CASSRLFESRKTYGYTF
many	TRBV28	TRBJ2-7	TRBD1	TGTGCCAGCAGATCAGGGGGCGCTTACGAGCAGTACTTC	CASRSGGAYEQYF
many	TRBV6-4	TRBJ1-2	-	TGTGCCAGCAGTCGCGTACTCTCACACGGAAAGACCTATGGCTACACCTTC	CASSRVLSHGKTYGYTF
-	TRBV13	TRBJ1-2	-	TGTGCCAGCAGGCAGGAAGAGTACGCTGAGCGAAAGACCTATGGCTACACCTTC	CASRQEEYAERKTYGYTF
many	TRBV6-8	TRBJ1-2	TRBD1	TGTGCCAGCAGTTCAGGACAGGGGCGAGGCTACACCTTC	CASSSGQGRGYTF
many	TRBV20-1	TRBJ1-1	-	TGCAGTGCCCCCCGGGCGGGGAAAGAGAACACTGAAGCTTTCTTT	CSAPRAGKENTEAFF
-	TRBV3-1	TRBJ2-2	-	TGTGCCAGCAGCAAACTATGTCCCATTTCAGGCTTGACCGGGGAGCTGTTTTTT	CASSKLCPISGLTGELFF
many	TRBV5-4	TRBJ1-2	-	TGTGCCAGCAGCCGACTGATGGGTGGCTACACCTTC	CASSRLMGGYTF
once	TRBV7-9	TRBJ2-5	TRBD2	TGTACCAGCAGTACTTTGGCGGGAGGGAATCAAGAGACCCAGTACTTC	CTSSTLAGGNQETQYF
-	TRBV4-3	TRBJ1-2	-	TGCGCCAGCAGCTACATATCAGGACGTCGAAAGACCTATGACTACACCTTC	CASSYISGRRKTYDYTF
many	TRBV6-4	TRBJ1-2	-	TGTGCCAGCAGTGTATGGAGCTCACACGGAAAGACCTATGGCTACACCTTC	CASSVWSSHGKTYGYTF
few	TRBV6-1	TRBJ2-7	-	TGTGCCAGCAGTGAAGCGCCAGGGGACTACGAGCAGTACTTC	CASSEAPGDYEQYF
many	TRBV12-3/TRBV12-4	TRBJ2-1	TRBD2	TGTGCCAGCAGTTTAGCGACTAGCAACAGGTGGGGTGAGCAGTTCTTC	CASSLATSNRWGEQFF
many	TRBV27	TRBJ1-4	-	TGTGCCAGCAGTTTGGGGATCGCAACTAATGAAAAACTGTTTTTT	CASSLGIATNEKLFF
many	TRBV7-8	TRBJ1-2	-	TGTGCCAGCAGCTGCAAGCAGTTTACCCGAAAGACCTATGGCTACACCTTC	CASSCKQFTRKTYGYTF
-	TRBV5-4	TRBJ1-2	-	TGTGCCAGCGTCGAGTCCGTACCAGGAAAGACCTATGGCTACACCTTC	CASVESVPGKTYGYTF
few	TRBV11-2	TRBJ2-1	-	TGTGCCAGCAGCCTCGGGACCTCGAGCTCCTACAATGAGCAGTTCTTC	CASSLGTSSSYNEQFF
few	TRBV6-6	TRBJ1-6	TRBD1	TGTGCCAGCAAACCCGCCGGGACAGATAATTCACCCCTCCACTTT	CASKPAGTDNSPLHF
many	TRBV29-1	TRBJ1-3	-	TGCATCGGGCGGGATGGAAACACCATATATTTT	CIGRDGNTIYF
many	TRBV5-5	TRBJ1-1	-	TGTGCCAGCAGCCGTCAACTCGGGACTTTCAGACCTGAGGGCACTGAAGCTTTCTTT	CASSRQLGTFRPEGTEAFF
many	TRBV30	TRBJ1-2	TRBD1	TGTGCCTGGAGTAGGGACAGGGTCGGCGGCTACACCTTC	CAWSRDRVGGYTF
many	TRBV24-1	TRBJ2-1	-	TGTGCCACCAGGGAAACGGGAGAAGACAATGAGCAGTTCTTC	CATRETGEDNEQFF
few	TRBV27	TRBJ2-1	-	TGTGCCAGCACCCCCGGCCTAGCGAACTACAATGAGCAGTTCTTC	CASTPGLANYNEQFF
many	TRBV5-6	TRBJ2-7	TRBD1	TGTGCCAGCAGCTTCCCGGACAGGGGTGGCGAGCAGTACTTC	CASSFPDRGGEQYF
many	TRBV19	TRBJ1-4	-	TGTGCCAGTAGTATAGGGCCAGGACCTAATGAAAAACTGTTTTTT	CASSIGPGPNEKLFF
few	TRBV12-5	TRBJ2-1	-	TGTGCTAGTGGTTTGGTACTGGGAAGCTACAATGAGCAGTTCTTC	CASGLVLGSYNEQFF
once	TRBV6-5	TRBJ2-1	TRBD2	TGTGCCAACAGTGGGACTAGCGGGGGGGCCTCCTACAATGAGCAGTTCTTC	CANSGTSGGASYNEQFF
many	TRBV12-3/TRBV12-4	TRBJ2-2	-	TGTGCCAGCAGTTTTGAGCAGACAACCGGGGAGCTGTTTTTT	CASSFEQTTGELFF